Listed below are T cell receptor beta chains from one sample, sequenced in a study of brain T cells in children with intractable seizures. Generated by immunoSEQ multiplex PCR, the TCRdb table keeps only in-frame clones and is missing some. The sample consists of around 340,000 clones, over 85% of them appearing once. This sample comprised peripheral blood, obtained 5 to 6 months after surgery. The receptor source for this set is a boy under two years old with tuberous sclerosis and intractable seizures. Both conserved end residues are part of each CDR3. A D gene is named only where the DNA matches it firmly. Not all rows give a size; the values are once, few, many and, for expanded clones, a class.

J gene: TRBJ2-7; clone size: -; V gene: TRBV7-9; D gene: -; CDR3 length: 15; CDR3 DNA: TGTGCCAGCAGCTTAGGACGGTCCGGGGGCTACGAGCAGTACTTC; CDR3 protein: CASSLGRSGGYEQYF
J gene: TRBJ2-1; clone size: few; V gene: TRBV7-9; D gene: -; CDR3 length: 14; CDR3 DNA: TGTGCCAGCAGCCCCTCCAGCTCCTACAATGAGCAGTTCTTC; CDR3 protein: CASSPSSSYNEQFF
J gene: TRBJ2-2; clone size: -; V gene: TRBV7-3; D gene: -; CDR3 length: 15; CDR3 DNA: TGTGCCAGCAGCTTAACACCATCGAACACCGGGGAGCTGTTTTTT; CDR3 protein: CASSLTPSNTGELFF
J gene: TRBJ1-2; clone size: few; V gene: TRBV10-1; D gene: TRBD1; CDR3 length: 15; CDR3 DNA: TGCGCCAGCAGTGACGACAGGGTGGAACTGGAGGGCTACACCTTC; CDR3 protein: CASSDDRVELEGYTF
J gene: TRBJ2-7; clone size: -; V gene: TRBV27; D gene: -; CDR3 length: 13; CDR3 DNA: TGTGCCAGCAGTTTATTCCGAGGGCCCGAGCAGTACTTC; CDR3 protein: CASSLFRGPEQYF
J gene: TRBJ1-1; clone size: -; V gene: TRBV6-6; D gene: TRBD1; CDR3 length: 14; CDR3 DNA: TGTGCCAGCAGTTACTCGGCAGGGGGGCTTGAAGCTTTCTTT; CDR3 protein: CASSYSAGGLEAFF
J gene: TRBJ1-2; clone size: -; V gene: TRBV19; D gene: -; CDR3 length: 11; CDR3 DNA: TGTGCCAGTGTGGGAGGTGATGGCTACACCTTC; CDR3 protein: CASVGGDGYTF
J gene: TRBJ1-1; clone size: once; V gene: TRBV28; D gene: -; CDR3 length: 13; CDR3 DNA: TGTGCCAGCACCAACTTGGGGGTGTCTGAAGCTTTCTTT; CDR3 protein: CASTNLGVSEAFF
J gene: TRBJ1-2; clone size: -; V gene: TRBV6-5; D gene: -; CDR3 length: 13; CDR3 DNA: TGTGCCAGCAGTCTCCCCGGGGGCTATGGCTACACCTTC; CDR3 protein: CASSLPGGYGYTF
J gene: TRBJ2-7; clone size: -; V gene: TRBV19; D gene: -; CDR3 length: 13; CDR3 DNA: TGTGCCAGCAACCCGACCGGCTCCTACGAGCAGTACTTC; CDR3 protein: CASNPTGSYEQYF
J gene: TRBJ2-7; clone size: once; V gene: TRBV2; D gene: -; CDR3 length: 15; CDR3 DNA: TGTGCCAGCAGTGATAAGCGGCTAGCCACCTACGAGCAGTACTTC; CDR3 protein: CASSDKRLATYEQYF
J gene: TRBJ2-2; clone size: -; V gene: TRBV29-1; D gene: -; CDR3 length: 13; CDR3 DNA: TGCAGCGTTCCGGGACACAACACCGGGGAGCTGTTTTTT; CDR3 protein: CSVPGHNTGELFF
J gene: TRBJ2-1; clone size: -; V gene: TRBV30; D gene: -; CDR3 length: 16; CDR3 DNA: TGTGCCTGGAGTTTTCAGGAGGGGACACTATACAATGAGCAGTTCTTC; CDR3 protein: CAWSFQEGTLYNEQFF
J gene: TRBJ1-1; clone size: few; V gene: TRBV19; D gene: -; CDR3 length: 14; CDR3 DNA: TGTGCCAGTAATCTGGTGTTCGAGAACACTGAAGCTTTCTTT; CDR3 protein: CASNLVFENTEAFF
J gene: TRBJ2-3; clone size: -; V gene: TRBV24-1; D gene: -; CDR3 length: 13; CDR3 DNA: TGTGCCACCAGTGGGGGAAACACAGATACGCAGTATTTT; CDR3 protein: CATSGGNTDTQYF
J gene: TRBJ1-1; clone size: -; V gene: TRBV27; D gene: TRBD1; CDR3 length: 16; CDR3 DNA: TGTGCCAGCGGTAGACAGGGGGCGAGTGGGAACACTGAAGCTTTCTTT; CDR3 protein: CASGRQGASGNTEAFF
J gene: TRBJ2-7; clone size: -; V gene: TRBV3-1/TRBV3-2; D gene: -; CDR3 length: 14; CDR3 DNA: TGTGCCAGCAGCCTGACCGACTATCCCTACGAGCAGTACTTC; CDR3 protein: CASSLTDYPYEQYF
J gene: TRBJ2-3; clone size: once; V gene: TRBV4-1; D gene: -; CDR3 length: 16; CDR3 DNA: TGCGCCAGCAGCCAGAAAGGGACTTCTAGCACAGATACGCAGTATTTT; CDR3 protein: CASSQKGTSSTDTQYF
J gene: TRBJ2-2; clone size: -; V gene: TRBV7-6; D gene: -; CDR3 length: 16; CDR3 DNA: TGTGCCAGCAGCTCCCGGACCTTAACGAACACCGGGGAGCTGTTTTTT; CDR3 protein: CASSSRTLTNTGELFF
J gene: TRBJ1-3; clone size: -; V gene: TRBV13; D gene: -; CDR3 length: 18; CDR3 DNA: TGTGCCAGCAGCTTGCAGTCGCACCCGACGGTATCCGGAAACACCATATATTTT; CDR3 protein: CASSLQSHPTVSGNTIYF
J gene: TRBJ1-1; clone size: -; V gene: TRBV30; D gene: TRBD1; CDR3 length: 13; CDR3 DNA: TGTGCCTGCCTCCCGGACAGGGACACTGAAGCTTTCTTT; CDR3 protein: CACLPDRDTEAFF
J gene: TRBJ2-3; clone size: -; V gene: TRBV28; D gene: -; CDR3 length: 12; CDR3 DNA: TGTGCCAGCAGTATTAGCACAGATACGCAGTATTTT; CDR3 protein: CASSISTDTQYF
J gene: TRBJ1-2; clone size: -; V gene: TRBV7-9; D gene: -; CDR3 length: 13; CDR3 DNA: TGTGCCAGCAGCTTAAGGCTGTTGTATGGCTACACCTTC; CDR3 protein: CASSLRLLYGYTF
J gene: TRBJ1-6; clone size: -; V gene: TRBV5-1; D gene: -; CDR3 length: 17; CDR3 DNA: TGCGCCAGCAGCGAAAGACAGAATCCAGGGTATAATTCACCCCTCCACTTT; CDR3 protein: CASSERQNPGYNSPLHF
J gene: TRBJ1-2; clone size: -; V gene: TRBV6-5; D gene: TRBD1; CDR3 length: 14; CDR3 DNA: TGTGCCAGCAGGCGACAGGGAGCTAACTATGGCTACACCTTC; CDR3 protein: CASRRQGANYGYTF
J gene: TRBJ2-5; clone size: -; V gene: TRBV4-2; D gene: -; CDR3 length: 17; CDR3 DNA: TGTGCCAGCAGCCAAGATGCTAGAGGGCCCGGTGGGGAGACCCAGTACTTC; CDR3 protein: CASSQDARGPGGETQYF